This T cell receptor beta chain was found in a study of blood T cell repertoires in COVID-19 (dated by TCRdb to 2018 to 2020). At the level of the whole study: Samples from collaborators originated in the United States, Italy and Spain and spanned both the acute and convalescent phases of COVID-19. The material from the prospective study consisted of cDNA or gDNA derived from T cells, B-cell-depleted T cells, or PBMCs. Subjects who had been exposed to COVID-19, were actively infected with it, or had recovered from it provided the deeply sampled blood TCRbeta repertoires that made up the dataset. A freely available public database, intended as a resource for researchers studying the immune response to SARS-CoV-2, is where the repertoires were released. Samples were obtained from the ongoing ImmuneRACE study (first 160 participants) and from 1,200 or so subjects provided by 6 global collaborators. Sample metadata almost always included a de-identified subject ID, COVID-19 status, age in years and sex. HLA class I and class II types, where available, came from metadata supplied by the sample provider rather than from assay-based typing.

The full study reports these points: Clinical and demographic metadata were provided uncurated, with the amount varying by source and participant.

The collaborating institutions used their own protocols to collect whole blood in K2EDTA tubes. For TCRbeta analysis, collaborators shipped samples in one of three forms: frozen whole blood, isolated PBMCs, or DNA extracted from either of those sample types. TCRbeta CDR3 regions were amplified from genomic DNA by means of the immunoSEQ Assay, a bias-controlled multiplex PCR. In the authors' own workflow: The number of nucleated cells in each sample was estimated from the amplification of reference gene primers within the assay. To quantify the absolute abundance of each unique TCRbeta CDR3 rearrangement, sequence reads were collapsed and filtered. For each sample, productive Simpson clonality was calculated as the square root of Simpson's diversity index across productive rearrangements. This is the immuneACCESS table as TCRdb keeps it, with only in-frame sequences that have V and J called. A part of the clones is gone; compared with another copy, unresolved V genes explain less than half, and the rest is unexplained. The DNA gave D and trimming, while V, J and clone size come from that table. This sample holds some 230,000 clones; 84% were observed only once. Roughly 2.4% of the sample is held by the ten biggest clonotypes.

This clone was observed once. Its binding antigen is unknown. There are no base qualities to consult, and no much larger clone falls within one base. The CDR3 numbers 16 residues from cysteine through phenylalanine. Of all the DNA, just the CDR3 is kept, 48 bases in frame from base 1. Clipping removes 3 bases from V and 4 bases from J, with 6 as the unmatched junction base count. CDR1 is given as GTSNPN and CDR2 as SVGIG, both from the germline V gene (reference sequence). This clonotype was obtained from an older woman with acute or convalescent COVID-19. The sequenced material came from peripheral blood. The chain links TRBV30 with TRBJ2-3, with 14 bases matching TRBD2. The CDR3 here reads CAWSTTTSGGADTQYF. The DNA reads as follows: TGTGCCTGGAGCACCACGACTAGCGGGGGGGCAGATACGCAGTATTTT.